These 17 T cell receptor beta chains were sequenced from one sample in a study of T cells in Graves' hyperthyroidism and ophthalmopathy (dated by TCRdb to about 2019). Libraries came from multiplex PCR. The run used an Illumina HiSeq 2000. Amplification of TCR beta CDR3 regions was carried out from RNA transcripts. For the first round of RT-PCR on the TCR CDR3, the HTBI primer set was used together with the Qiagen OneStep RT-PCR kit. The public reads were run again by TCRdb, first through fastp at Q25 and then through MiXCR, and only productive beta chains were kept. Each CDR3 protein appears once, grouped with its most common genes and DNA. The sample records a few hundred thousand distinct CDR3 sequences, 18% of which are singletons. The ten top clones hold about 49% of the sample. The sample comprised blood. Every receptor here comes from a woman between 50 and 59 years old with Graves' hyperthyroidism.

In this sample, this clonotype turned up many times. The V and J genes are TRBV20-1 and TRBJ1-5; TRBD1 matches at 9 bases. In germline, CDR1 is DFQATT, CDR2 SNEGSKA (reference sequence). The CDR3 covers 16 residues. V shed 6 bases, J shed 4 bases, and the junction held 13 bases outside the gene matches. CDR3 loop: CSAKSRGTGLNQPQHF. The CDR3 nucleotides are TGCAGTGCAAAGAGTCGTGGGACAGGGCTTAATCAGCCCCAGCATTTT.

The rearrangement links TRBV12-3 or TRBV12-4 to TRBJ2-1, with 7 bases lining up with TRBD2. V was pared by 5 bases and J by 4 bases, with 5 bases of the junction left unmatched. This CDR3 comprises 14 residues. In DNA, the CDR3 is TGTGCCAGCAGTGACGGGACTAAATACAATGAGCAGTTCTTC. Translating it yields CASSDGTKYNEQFF.

This clonotype was detected only a few times. The rearrangement joins TRBV6-1 to TRBJ2-1, with D possibly being TRBD2 (5 bases). The germline V and J ends were trimmed by 2 bases and 10 bases, with 12 bases remaining between them. CDR1 and CDR2 from the germline V gene are MNHNS and SASEGT. The CDR3 contains 13 residues. The CDR3 loop is CASSEIVTGEQFF. CDR3 nucleotides: TGTGCCAGCAGTGAAATAGTGACGGGGGAGCAGTTCTTC.

The chain has TRBV6-2 or TRBV6-3 and TRBJ2-1, with D uncertain. CDR1 and CDR2 from the germline V gene are MNHEY and SVGEGT. Trimming took off 6 bases at V and 4 bases at J, with 4 bases between the two ends. This CDR3 has 11 residues. The chain's CDR3 is CASSQYNEQFF. The CDR3 nucleotides are TGTGCCAGCAGCCAATACAATGAGCAGTTCTTC.

This clonotype was observed a handful of times. This sequence joins TRBV19 and TRBJ2-7, with 9 bases identical to TRBD2. Per germline, CDR1 LNHDA and CDR2 SQIVND (reference sequence). Trimming cost V 6 bases and J 5 bases; bases outside gene matches: 11. This CDR3 comprises 15 residues. The CDR3 here is CASSQREAVGHEQYF. The CDR3 DNA reads as TGTGCCAGTAGCCAGCGGGAGGCAGTCGGCCACGAGCAGTACTTC.

This clonotype came up a few times. The V call is TRBV6-5, the J call TRBJ1-2; no clear D gene. V lost 0 bases to trimming and J lost 5 bases, with 25 bases between them. Germline V gene data show CDR1 as MNHEY and CDR2 as SVGAGI. CDR3 length equals 19 residues. The CDR3 loop is CASSYSIKGGFSRKYGYTF. DNA for the CDR3: TGTGCCAGCAGTTACTCGATAAAAGGAGGGTTTAGTCGGAAGTATGGCTACACCTTC.

The chain couples TRBV18 to TRBJ1-4; D possibly corresponds to TRBD1 (5 bases). V was trimmed by 2 bases and J by 7 bases, leaving 14 bases between them. The length of the CDR3 is 15 residues. Per the germline V gene, CDR1 is KGHSH and CDR2 is LQKENI. CDR3 coding DNA: TGTGCCAGCTCACCAGGAGGAGCAGGGCGTGAAAAACTGTTTTTT. Its translation is CASSPGGAGREKLFF.

The chain has TRBV13 and TRBJ2-6, with D perhaps TRBD1 (6 bases). Trimming took off 4 bases at V and 1 base at J, with 11 bases between the two ends. The CDR3 loop spans 16 amino acids. Germline V CDR1 and CDR2: PRHDT, FYEKMQ (reference sequence). Here the CDR3 reads CASSSIRGSGANVLTF. The CDR3 coding sequence is TGTGCCAGCAGCTCGATCAGGGGATCTGGGGCCAACGTCCTGACTTTC.

This chain links TRBV4-2 with TRBJ1-4, with 8 bases identical to TRBD1. CDR1 LGHNA and CDR2 YNFKEQ come from the germline V gene. CDR3 size: 14 residues. Losses at the gene ends were 3 bases for V and 5 bases for J; bases not matched to a gene: 2. CDR3 nucleotides: TGTGCCAGCAGCCAGGGGGACAGGAATGAAAAACTGTTTTTT. Translating gives CASSQGDRNEKLFF.

This clonotype has ten or more counts. This chain joins TRBV7-9 and TRBJ2-1, with 13 bases aligning to TRBD2. Per the germline V gene, CDR1 is SEHNR and CDR2 is FQNEAQ (reference sequence). The CDR3 has 16 amino acids. V was clipped by 5 bases and J by 2 bases; unmatched bases: 3. CDR3 loop: CASSPGLAGAYNEQFF. CDR3 DNA: TGTGCCAGCAGCCCCGGACTAGCGGGAGCCTACAATGAGCAGTTCTTC.

This chain connects TRBV15 to TRBJ1-4; TRBD1 might be the D (6 bases). The germline V gene encodes CDR1 LNHNV and CDR2 YYDKDF (reference sequence). CDR3 size: 16 residues. Trimming stripped 2 bases from V and 5 bases from J, with 15 bases between. CDR3: CATSRSRTVLNEKLFF. The DNA for the CDR3 is TGTGCCACCAGCAGATCCAGGACAGTACTAAATGAAAAACTGTTTTTT.

The chain carries TRBV4-1 and TRBJ2-5; D unclear. Germline V CDR1 and CDR2: MGHRA, YSYEKL. The CDR3 has 12 amino acids. Trimming left V 0 bases short and J 5 bases short, with 4 bases between. CDR3 DNA: TGCGCCAGCAGCCAAGATTACGAGACCCAGTACTTC. This gives the protein CASSQDYETQYF.

The chain is built from TRBV25-1 and TRBJ2-1; TRBD2 matches 8 bases. V shed 3 bases, J shed 0 bases, and the junction held 4 bases outside the gene matches. Germline values: CDR1 MGHDK, CDR2 SYGVNS. CDR3 length equals 16 residues. CDR3 sequence: CASSDTAGGSYNEQFF. DNA for the CDR3: TGTGCCAGCAGTGATACGGCGGGGGGCTCCTACAATGAGCAGTTCTTC.

This clonotype came up a few times. The V gene is TRBV10-3, the J gene TRBJ2-7; 10 positions agree with TRBD2. V was clipped by 6 bases and J by 4 bases; unmatched bases: 15. The V gene's germline CDR1 is ENHRY and CDR2 SYGVKD. CDR3 length: 17 amino acids. CDR3 residues: CAISRGAASGSLYEQYF. The CDR3 nucleotides read TGTGCCATCAGCAGGGGGGCCGCTAGCGGGAGTCTGTACGAGCAGTACTTC.

There are a few counts of this clonotype. The chain has TRBV25-1 and TRBJ1-1; no reliable D call. V lost 7 bases, J lost 0 bases, and 9 bases lay in between. CDR3 size: 13 residues. CDR1 and CDR2 from the germline V gene are MGHDK and SYGVNS. The CDR3: CASINNVNTEAFF. CDR3 in DNA: TGTGCCAGCATTAACAATGTGAACACTGAAGCTTTCTTT.

The table lists this clonotype with many counts. V is TRBV3-1 and J is TRBJ1-5; no definite D call. The germline V gene has CDR1 LGHDT and CDR2 YNNKEL (reference sequence). The CDR3 runs 14 residues. V lost 1 base, J lost 0 bases, and 4 bases lay in between. The CDR3, as DNA: TGTGCCAGCAGCCAAGCGTTTAGCAATCAGCCCCAGCATTTT. It codes for CASSQAFSNQPQHF.

The V gene is TRBV12-3 or TRBV12-4, the J gene TRBJ2-2; D is unclear. The CDR3 extends over 10 amino acids. V was trimmed by 4 bases and J by 8 bases, leaving 2 bases between them. The CDR3 protein is CASSSGELFF. Written as DNA, the CDR3 is TGTGCCAGCAGTTCTGGGGAGCTGTTTTTT.